This T cell receptor (beta chain) derives from a study of T cells in Graves' hyperthyroidism and ophthalmopathy. In its sample, this clonotype was seen many times. RNA transcripts were the template for amplifying TCR beta CDR3 regions. Using the HTBI primer set, a first-round RT-PCR was run on the TCR CDR3. TCRdb re-analysed the multiplex PCR reads in MiXCR, keeping a single row per CDR3 protein. The repertoire holds around 610,000 distinct CDR3 sequences, with about 14% as singletons. This CDR3 has 13 amino acids. Between the trimmed V and J ends, which lost 2 bases and 1 base, there was a span of 8 bases. Germline CDR1 reads GTSNPN; CDR2 reads SVGIG (reference sequence).

This clonotype was obtained from a woman aged 35 to 49 with Graves' ophthalmopathy. The rearrangement links TRBV30 to TRBJ1-1; no definite D call. The specimen was blood. CDR3 sequence (DNA): TGTGCCTGGAGTAGAACCGAGAACACTGAAGCTTTCTTT. Its protein is CAWSRTENTEAFF.